The clone carrying this T cell receptor beta chain was counted only a few times. These data come from a study of T-cell reconstitution after alpha-beta-depleted transplantation in children. Using unique molecular identifiers, the investigators prepared the TCRbeta library. TCRdb independently ran MiXCR on the PCR reads; one entry per CDR3 protein. The profile shows 500,000 to 600,000 distinct CDR3 sequences, around 17% of them singletons. V dropped 5 bases and J dropped 6; count of bases not matched to a gene: 6. The CDR3 length is 14 residues. Material: PBMCs from the stem cell graft donor, obtained from the stem cell graft. The chain combines TRBV12-3 or TRBV12-4 with TRBJ2-2; 7 bases map to TRBD2. The clonotype was recovered from a human donor who donated a stem cell graft to a child with acute lymphoblastic leukemia. CDR3: CASSSGMIAGELFF. In DNA form, the CDR3 reads TGTGCCAGCAGTAGCGGGATGATCGCCGGGGAGCTGTTTTTT.